This TCR beta chain was observed in a study of T-cell memory formation after mild COVID-19. Study results and limitations: Chiefly within CM and EM were the contracting CD4+ clones; CD8+ ones were within EMRA. A balance of CD4 and CD8 characterized clones contracting day 15 to 85, whereas later expanders leaned CD4+.

It was 5'RACE with constant-segment primers that produced the TCR alpha and TCR beta cDNA libraries, which carried sample barcodes and UMIs. MiXCR, applied by TCRdb to the 5' RACE reads, yields one record per CDR3 protein. The data hold hundreds of thousands of distinct CDR3 sequences, with approximately 20% observed a single time. CDR3 length: 16 residues. Germline V gene sequence: CDR1 MNHEY, CDR2 SVGEGT. The V end was cut by 2 bases, the J end by 5 bases, with 16 bases between. Details on this clonotype: Its antigen is not known.

The chain employs TRBV6-2 or TRBV6-3 and TRBJ1-5; D call uncertain. Sample: PBMCs or a T cell subset sorted from them (not recorded which). The receptor was isolated from an adult woman who had mild COVID-19 (a few samples of this study predate the infection). Cell type and time point are not known. The CDR3 DNA reads as TGTGCCAGCAGTTACACGGCGAGCAGGCACGATCAGCCCCAGCATTTT. Its translation: CASSYTASRHDQPQHF.